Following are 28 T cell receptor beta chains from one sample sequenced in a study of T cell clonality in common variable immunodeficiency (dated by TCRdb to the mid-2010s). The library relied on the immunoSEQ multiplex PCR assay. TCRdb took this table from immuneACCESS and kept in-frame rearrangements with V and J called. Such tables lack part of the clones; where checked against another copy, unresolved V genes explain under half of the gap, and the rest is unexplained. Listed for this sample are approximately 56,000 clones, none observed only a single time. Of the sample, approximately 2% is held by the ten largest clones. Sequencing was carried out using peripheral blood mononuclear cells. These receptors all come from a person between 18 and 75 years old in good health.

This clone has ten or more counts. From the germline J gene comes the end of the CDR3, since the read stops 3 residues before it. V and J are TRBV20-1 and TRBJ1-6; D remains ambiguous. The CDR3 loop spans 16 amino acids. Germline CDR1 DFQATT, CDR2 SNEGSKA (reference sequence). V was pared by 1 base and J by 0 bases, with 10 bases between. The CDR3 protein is CSARAYLSSYNSPLHF. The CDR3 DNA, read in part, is TGCAGTGCTAGAGCCTACCTGAGCTCCTATAATTCACCC.

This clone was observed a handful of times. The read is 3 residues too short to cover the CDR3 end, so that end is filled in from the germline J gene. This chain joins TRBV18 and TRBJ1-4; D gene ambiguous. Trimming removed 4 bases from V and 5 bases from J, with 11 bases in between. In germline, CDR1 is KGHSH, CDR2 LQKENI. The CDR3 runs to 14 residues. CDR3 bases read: TGTGCCAGCTCACGAACGGACTGGAATGAAAAA. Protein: CASSRTDWNEK. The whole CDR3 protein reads CASSRTDWNEKLFF.

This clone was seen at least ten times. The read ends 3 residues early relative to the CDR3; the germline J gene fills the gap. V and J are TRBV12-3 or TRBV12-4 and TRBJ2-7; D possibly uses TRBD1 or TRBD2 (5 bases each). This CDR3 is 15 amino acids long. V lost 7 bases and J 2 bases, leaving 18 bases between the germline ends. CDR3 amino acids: CASTHPMRGPYEQYF. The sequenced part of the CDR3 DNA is TGTGCCAGCACCCACCCCATGAGGGGCCCCTACGAG.

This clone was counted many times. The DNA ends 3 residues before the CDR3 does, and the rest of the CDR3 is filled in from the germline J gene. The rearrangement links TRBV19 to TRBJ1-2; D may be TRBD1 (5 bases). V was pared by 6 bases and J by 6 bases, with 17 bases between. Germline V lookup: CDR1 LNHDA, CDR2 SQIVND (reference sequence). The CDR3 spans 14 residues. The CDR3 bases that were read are TGTGCCAGTAGATACGGGACTGGGAGGGATGGC. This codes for CASRYGTGRDG. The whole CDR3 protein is CASRYGTGRDGYTF.

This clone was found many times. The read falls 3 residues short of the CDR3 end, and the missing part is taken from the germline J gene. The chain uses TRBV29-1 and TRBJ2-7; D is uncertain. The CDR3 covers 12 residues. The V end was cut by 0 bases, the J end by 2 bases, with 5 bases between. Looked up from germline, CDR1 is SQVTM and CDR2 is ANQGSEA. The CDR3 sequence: CSVEDQTYEQYF. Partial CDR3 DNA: TGCAGCGTTGAAGATCAGACCTACGAG.

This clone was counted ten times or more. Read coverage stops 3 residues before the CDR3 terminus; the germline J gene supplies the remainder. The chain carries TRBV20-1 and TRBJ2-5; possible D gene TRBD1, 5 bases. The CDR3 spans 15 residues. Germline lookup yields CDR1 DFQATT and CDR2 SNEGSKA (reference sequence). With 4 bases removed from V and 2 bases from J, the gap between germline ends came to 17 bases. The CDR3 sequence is CSATLGQGNQETQYF. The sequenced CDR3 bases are TGCAGTGCTACACTGGGGCAGGGTAATCAAGAGACC.

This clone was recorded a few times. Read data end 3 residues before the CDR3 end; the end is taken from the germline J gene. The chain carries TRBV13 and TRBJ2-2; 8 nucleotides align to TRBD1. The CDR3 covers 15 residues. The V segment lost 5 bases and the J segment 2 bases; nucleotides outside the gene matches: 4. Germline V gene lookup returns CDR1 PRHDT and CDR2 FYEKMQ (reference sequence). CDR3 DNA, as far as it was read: TGTGCCAGCAGCGTACAGGGGGTAAACACCGGGGAG. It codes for CASSVQGVNTGE. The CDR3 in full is CASSVQGVNTGELFF. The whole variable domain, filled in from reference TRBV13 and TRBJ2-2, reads AAGVIQSPRHLIKEKRETATLKCYPIPRHDTVYWYQQGPGQDPQFLISFYEKMQSDKGSIPDRFSAQQFSDYHSELNMSSLELGDSALYFCASSVQGVNTGELFFGEGSRLTVL.

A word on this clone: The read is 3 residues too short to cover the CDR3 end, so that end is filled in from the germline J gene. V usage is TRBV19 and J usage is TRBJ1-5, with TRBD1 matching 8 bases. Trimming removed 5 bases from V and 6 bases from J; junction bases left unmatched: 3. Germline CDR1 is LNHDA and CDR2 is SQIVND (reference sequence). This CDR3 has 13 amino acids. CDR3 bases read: TGTGCCAGTAGTCAGGGACAGGTTCAGCCC. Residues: CASSQGQVQP. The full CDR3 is CASSQGQVQPQHF. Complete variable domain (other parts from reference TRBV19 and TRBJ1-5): DGGITQSPKYLFRKEGQNVTLSCEQNLNHDAMYWYRQDPGQGLRLIYYSQIVNDFQKGDIAEGYSVSREKKESFPLTVTSAQKNPTAFYLCASSQGQVQPQHFGDGTRLSIL.

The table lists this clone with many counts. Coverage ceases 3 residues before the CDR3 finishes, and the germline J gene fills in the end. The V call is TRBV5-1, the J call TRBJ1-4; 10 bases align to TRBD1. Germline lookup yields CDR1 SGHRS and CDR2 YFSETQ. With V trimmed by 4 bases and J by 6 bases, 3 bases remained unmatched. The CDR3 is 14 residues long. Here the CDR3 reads CASSTGTGDEKLFF. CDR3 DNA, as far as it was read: TGCGCCAGCAGCACCGGGACAGGGGATGAAAAA.

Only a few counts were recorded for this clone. The CDR3 sequence is CASSLSQSGGYTF. CDR3 bases read: TGTGCCAGCAGCTTAAGCCAGTCAGGGGGC. The chain links TRBV7-9 to TRBJ1-2; D is perhaps TRBD1 (5 bases). Read coverage stops 3 residues before the CDR3 terminus; the germline J gene supplies the remainder. The CDR3 loop spans 13 amino acids. The V gene's germline CDR1 is SEHNR and CDR2 FQNEAQ (reference sequence).

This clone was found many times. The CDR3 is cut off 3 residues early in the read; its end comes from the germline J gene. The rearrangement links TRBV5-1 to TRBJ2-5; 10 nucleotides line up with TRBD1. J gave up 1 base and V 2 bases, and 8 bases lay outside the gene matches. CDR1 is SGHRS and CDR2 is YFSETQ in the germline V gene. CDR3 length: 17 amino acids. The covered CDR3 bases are TGCGCCAGCAGCTTTCCGTCCCGACAGGGGGCCCAAGAGACC. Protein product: CASSFPSRQGAQET. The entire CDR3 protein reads CASSFPSRQGAQETQYF.

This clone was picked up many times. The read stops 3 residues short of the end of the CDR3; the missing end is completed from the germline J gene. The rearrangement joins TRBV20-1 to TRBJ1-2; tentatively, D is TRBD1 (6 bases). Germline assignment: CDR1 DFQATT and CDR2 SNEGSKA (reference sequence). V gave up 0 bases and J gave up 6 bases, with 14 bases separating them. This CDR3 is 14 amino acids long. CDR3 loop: CSARDRYREDGYTF. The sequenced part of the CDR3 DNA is TGCAGTGCTAGAGATCGTTACAGGGAAGATGGC.

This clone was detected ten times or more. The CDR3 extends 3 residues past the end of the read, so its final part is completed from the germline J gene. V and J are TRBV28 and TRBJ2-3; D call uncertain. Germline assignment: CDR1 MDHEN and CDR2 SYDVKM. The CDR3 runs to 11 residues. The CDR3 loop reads CASSFLATQYF. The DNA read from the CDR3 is TGTGCCAGCAGTTTTTTGGCCACG.

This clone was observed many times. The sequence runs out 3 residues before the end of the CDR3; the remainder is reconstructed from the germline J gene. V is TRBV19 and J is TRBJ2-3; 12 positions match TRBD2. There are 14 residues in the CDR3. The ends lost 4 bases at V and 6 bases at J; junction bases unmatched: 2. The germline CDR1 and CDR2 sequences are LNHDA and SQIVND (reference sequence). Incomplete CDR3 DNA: TGTGCCAGTAGTACTAGCGGGAGGGCCGATACG. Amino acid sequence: CASSTSGRADT. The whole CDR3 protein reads CASSTSGRADTQYF. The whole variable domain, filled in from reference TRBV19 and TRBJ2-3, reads DGGITQSPKYLFRKEGQNVTLSCEQNLNHDAMYWYRQDPGQGLRLIYYSQIVNDFQKGDIAEGYSVSREKKESFPLTVTSAQKNPTAFYLCASSTSGRADTQYFGPGTRLTVL.

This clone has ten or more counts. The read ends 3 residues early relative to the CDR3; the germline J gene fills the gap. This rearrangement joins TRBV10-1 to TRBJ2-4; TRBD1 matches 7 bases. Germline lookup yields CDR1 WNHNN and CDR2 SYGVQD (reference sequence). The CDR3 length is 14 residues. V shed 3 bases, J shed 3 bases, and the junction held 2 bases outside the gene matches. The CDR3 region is CASSDRDSKNIQYF. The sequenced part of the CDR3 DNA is TGCGCCAGCAGTGACCGGGACAGCAAAAACATT.

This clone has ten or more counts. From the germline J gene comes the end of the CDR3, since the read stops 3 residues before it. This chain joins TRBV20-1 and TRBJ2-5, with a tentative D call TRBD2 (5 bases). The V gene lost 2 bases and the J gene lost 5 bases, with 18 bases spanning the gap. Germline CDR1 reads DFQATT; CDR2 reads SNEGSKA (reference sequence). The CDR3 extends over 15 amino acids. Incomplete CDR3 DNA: TGCAGTGCTAGAATACTAGGCAGCGGTCGGGAGACC. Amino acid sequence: CSARILGSGRET. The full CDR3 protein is CSARILGSGRETQYF.

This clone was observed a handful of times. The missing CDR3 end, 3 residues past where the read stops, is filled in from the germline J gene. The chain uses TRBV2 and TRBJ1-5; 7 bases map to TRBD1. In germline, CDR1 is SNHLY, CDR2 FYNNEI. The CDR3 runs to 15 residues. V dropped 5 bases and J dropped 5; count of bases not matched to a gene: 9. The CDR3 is CASSSPQGPDQPQHF. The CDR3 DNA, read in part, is TGTGCCAGCAGTTCGCCACAGGGGCCGGATCAGCCC.

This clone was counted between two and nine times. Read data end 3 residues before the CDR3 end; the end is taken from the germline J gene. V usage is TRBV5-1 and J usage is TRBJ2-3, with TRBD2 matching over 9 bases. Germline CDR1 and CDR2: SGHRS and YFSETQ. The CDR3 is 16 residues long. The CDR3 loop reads CASSFFLSGGQETQYF. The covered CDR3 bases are TGCGCCAGCAGCTTCTTCCTTAGCGGGGGACAAGAGACG.

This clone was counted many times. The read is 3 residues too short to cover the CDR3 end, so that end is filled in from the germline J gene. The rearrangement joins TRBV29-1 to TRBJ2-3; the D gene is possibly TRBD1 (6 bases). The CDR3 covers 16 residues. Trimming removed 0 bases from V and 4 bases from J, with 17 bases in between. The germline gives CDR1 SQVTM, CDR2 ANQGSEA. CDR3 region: CSVEEPFRGVADTQYF. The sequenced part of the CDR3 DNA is TGCAGCGTTGAAGAGCCGTTCAGGGGAGTTGCAGATACG.

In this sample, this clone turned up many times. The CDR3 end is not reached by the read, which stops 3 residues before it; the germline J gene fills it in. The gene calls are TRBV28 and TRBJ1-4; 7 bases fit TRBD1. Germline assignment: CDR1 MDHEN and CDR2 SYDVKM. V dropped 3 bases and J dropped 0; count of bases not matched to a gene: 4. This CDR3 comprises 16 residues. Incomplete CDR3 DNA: TGTGCCAGCAGTTTGGGGACAGTCCCAACTAATGAAAAA. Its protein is CASSLGTVPTNEK. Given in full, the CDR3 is CASSLGTVPTNEKLFF.

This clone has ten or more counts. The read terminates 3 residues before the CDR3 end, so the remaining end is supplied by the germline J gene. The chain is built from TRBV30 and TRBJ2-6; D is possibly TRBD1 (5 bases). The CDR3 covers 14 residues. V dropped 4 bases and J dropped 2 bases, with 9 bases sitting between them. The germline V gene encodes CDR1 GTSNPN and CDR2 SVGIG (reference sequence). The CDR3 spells CAWNAGTGANVLTF. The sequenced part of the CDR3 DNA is TGTGCCTGGAACGCAGGGACTGGGGCCAACGTC.

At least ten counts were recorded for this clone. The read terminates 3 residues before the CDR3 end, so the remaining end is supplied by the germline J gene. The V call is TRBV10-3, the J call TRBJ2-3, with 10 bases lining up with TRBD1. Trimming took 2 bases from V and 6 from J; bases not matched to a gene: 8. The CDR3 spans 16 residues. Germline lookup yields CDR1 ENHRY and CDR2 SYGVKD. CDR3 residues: CAISEPPGQGKDTQYF. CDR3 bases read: TGTGCCATCAGTGAGCCCCCGGGACAGGGGAAGGATACG.

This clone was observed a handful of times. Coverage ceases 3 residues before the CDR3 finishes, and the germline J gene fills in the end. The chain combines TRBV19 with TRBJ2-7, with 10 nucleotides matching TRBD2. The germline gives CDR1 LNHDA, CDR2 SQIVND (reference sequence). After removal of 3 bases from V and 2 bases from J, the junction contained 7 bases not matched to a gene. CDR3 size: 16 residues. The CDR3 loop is CASSIFRGTSAYEQYF. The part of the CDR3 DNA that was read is TGTGCCAGTAGTATCTTTCGTGGGACTAGCGCCTACGAG.

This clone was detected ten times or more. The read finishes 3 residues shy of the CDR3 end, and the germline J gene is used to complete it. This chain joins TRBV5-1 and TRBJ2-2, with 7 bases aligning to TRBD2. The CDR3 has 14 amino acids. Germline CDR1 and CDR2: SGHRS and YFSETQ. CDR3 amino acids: CASSLAGTNEKLFF. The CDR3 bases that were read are TGCGCCAGCAGCTTGGCAGGGACTAATGAAAAG.

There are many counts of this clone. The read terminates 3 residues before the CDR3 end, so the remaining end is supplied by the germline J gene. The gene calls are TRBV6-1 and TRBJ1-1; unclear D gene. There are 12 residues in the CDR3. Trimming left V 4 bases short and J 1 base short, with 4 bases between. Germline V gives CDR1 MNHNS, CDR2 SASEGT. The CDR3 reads CASSVENTEAFF. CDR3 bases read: TGTGCCAGCAGTGTAGAGAACACTGAA.

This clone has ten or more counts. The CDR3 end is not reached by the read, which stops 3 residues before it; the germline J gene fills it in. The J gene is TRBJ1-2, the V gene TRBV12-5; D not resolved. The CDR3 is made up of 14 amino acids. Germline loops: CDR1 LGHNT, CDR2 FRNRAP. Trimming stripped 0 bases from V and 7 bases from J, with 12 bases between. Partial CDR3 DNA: TGTGCTAGTGGTTTGGTACCGGTGGAGGGTGGC. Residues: CASGLVPVEGG. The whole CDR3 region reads CASGLVPVEGGYTF. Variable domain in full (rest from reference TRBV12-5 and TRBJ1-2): DARVTQTPRHKVTEMGQEVTMRCQPILGHNTVFWYRQTMMQGLELLAYFRNRAPLDDSGMPKDRFSAEMPDATLATLKIQPSEPRDSAVYFCASGLVPVEGGYTFGSGTRLTVV.

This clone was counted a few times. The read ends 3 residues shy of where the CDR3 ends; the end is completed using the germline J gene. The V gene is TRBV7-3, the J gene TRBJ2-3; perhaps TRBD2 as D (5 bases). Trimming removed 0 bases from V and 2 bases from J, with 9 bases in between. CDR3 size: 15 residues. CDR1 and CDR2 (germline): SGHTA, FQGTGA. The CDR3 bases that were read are TGTGCCAGCAGCTTAACCCGGGGAACCACAGATACG. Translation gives CASSLTRGTTDT. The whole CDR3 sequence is CASSLTRGTTDTQYF. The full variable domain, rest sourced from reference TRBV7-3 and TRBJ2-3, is GAGVSQTPSNKVTEKGKYVELRCDPISGHTALYWYRQSLGQGPEFLIYFQGTGAADDSGLPNDRFFAVRPEGSVSTLKIQRTERGDSAVYLCASSLTRGTTDTQYFGPGTRLTVL.

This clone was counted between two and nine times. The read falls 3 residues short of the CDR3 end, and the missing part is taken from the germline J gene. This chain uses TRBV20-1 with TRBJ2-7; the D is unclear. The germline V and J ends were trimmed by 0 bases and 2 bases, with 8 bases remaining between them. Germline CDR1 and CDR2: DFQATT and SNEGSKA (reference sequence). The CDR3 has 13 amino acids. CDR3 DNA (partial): TGCAGTGCTAGAGATCTCCCCGCCTACGAG. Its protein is CSARDLPAYE. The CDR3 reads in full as CSARDLPAYEQYF.